This T cell receptor (beta chain) was observed in a study of cytomegalovirus exposure and HLA in healthy donors. The study's findings and limits: The study flagged some 170 TCR beta chains as cytomegalovirus-associated.

This clone has a handful of counts. The antigen is undetermined. The PCR had 60 Vbeta and 13 Jbeta primers. The method was immunoSEQ multiplex PCR; TCRdb's version includes in-frame clones alone and lacks a portion of them. The profile covers 150,000 to 200,000 clones, with roughly four fifths appearing a single time and about 1.7% taken by the ten largest. Source material: PBMCs. This clonotype was sampled from a man aged 18 to 30 in good health and CMV-seronegative.

The CDR3 protein is CASSLKGEGNQPQHF. The CDR3, as DNA: TGTGCCAGCAGCTTGAAAGGGGAGGGCAATCAGCCCCAGCATTTT. V and J are TRBV5-5 and TRBJ1-5; D is perhaps TRBD1 (5 bases). Between the trimmed V and J ends, which lost 1 base and 2 bases, there was a span of 10 bases. CDR3 size: 15 residues. The germline V gene has CDR1 SGHKS and CDR2 YYEKEE (reference sequence).